This T cell receptor (beta chain) emerged from a study of blood T cell repertoires in COVID-19. This CDR3 is 16 amino acids long. The V and J ends lost 5 bases and 6 bases, in that order; junction bases with no gene match: 9. In germline, CDR1 is SGHTA, CDR2 FQGNSA. Here immunoSEQ multiplex PCR was the method, and the copy in TCRdb shows in-frame clones only, minus some. The table has about 80,000 clones, more than 65% seen once. V usage is TRBV7-2 and J usage is TRBJ2-2; TRBD2 matches at 10 bases. Sequencing was done on a sample of peripheral blood. The source of this sequence is an elderly man with acute or convalescent COVID-19. The CDR3 DNA reads TGTGCCAGCAGCCCCCGACTAGCGGGTGTTTCCGGGGAGCTGTTTTTT. Protein: CASSPRLAGVSGELFF.